The 24 T cell receptor beta chains presented below share a single source sample, sequenced in a study of blood T cell repertoires in COVID-19. Measured with immunoSEQ multiplex PCR; TCRdb has only the in-frame clones, and not every one. The repertoire includes more than 300,000 clones, more than 70% of them detected once, and 1.2% sits in the top ten. Sequenced input: peripheral blood. Receptors were obtained from a woman aged 50 to 60 with acute or convalescent COVID-19.

This clone has a single count. The chain uses TRBV19 and TRBJ1-1; maybe TRBD1 (5 bases). The CDR3 is 15 amino acids. Trimming shortened V by 10 bases and J by 3 bases, and 21 bases separated the two germline ends. Germline CDR1 and CDR2: LNHDA and SQIVND (reference sequence). In DNA form, the CDR3 reads TGTGCCATTAGGGAGGGGTTTGGAAAGGACACTGAAGCTTTCTTT. Protein: CAIREGFGKDTEAFF.

The chain is built from TRBV5-1 and TRBJ1-4, with 7 nucleotides matching TRBD1. CDR1 and CDR2 (germline): SGHRS, YFSETQ. With V trimmed by 2 bases and J by 2 bases, 3 bases remained unmatched. This CDR3 spans 15 amino acids. For the CDR3, the DNA is TGCGCCAGCAGCTTAGGGGGCCGTACTAATGAAAAACTGTTTTTT. Amino acid sequence: CASSLGGRTNEKLFF.

The gene calls are TRBV6-5 and TRBJ1-2; D not certain. Germline V gene data show CDR1 as MNHEY and CDR2 as SVGAGI. The CDR3 is 11 residues long. V dropped 6 bases and J dropped 7 bases, with 9 bases sitting between them. CDR3 in DNA: TGTGCCAGCAGCCGCGCGGGTGGCTACACCTTC. Residues: CASSRAGGYTF.

This chain links TRBV7-9 with TRBJ2-5; D is unclear. This CDR3 is 12 amino acids long. Germline CDR1 is SEHNR and CDR2 is FQNEAQ (reference sequence). V was pared by 1 base and J by 4 bases, with 4 bases between. The CDR3 DNA reads as TGTGCCAGCAGCTTAGTTCGAGAGACCCAGTACTTC. Protein sequence: CASSLVRETQYF. The full variable domain, its missing parts supplied by reference TRBV7-9 and TRBJ2-5, is DTGVSQNPRHKITKRGQNVTFRCDPISEHNRLYWYRQTLGQGPEFLTYFQNEAQLEKSRLLSDRFSAERPKGSFSTLEIQRTEQGDSAMYLCASSLVRETQYFGPGTRLLVL.

The gene calls are TRBV5-8 and TRBJ1-2, with D possibly being TRBD1 (6 bases). Germline V gene sequence: CDR1 SGHTS, CDR2 YDEGEE. The V end lost 4 bases, the J end lost 5 bases, and 21 bases lay between the germline ends. CDR3 length: 16 residues. CDR3 loop: CASSIVWGTYGYGYTF. The CDR3 coding sequence is TGTGCCAGCAGCATTGTGTGGGGGACATATGGTTATGGCTACACCTTC.

J is TRBJ2-4 and V is TRBV4-1; tentatively, D is TRBD2 (6 bases). V was shortened by 5 bases and J by 5 bases, with 10 bases between the two germline ends. Per the germline V gene, CDR1 is MGHRA and CDR2 is YSYEKL. This CDR3 has 13 residues. The CDR3 nucleotides read TGCGCCAGCAGCGCGGGACTCGAAAACATTCAGTACTTC. Translation: CASSAGLENIQYF.

V is TRBV7-9 and J is TRBJ2-5; tentative D call: TRBD2 (6 bases). Trimming removed 6 bases from V and 2 bases from J, with 16 bases in between. Germline CDR1 is SEHNR and CDR2 is FQNEAQ (reference sequence). This CDR3 region has 15 residues. CDR3: CASSQRREGQETQYF. The CDR3 bases are TGTGCCAGCAGTCAGCGGAGGGAAGGGCAAGAGACCCAGTACTTC.

The gene calls are TRBV25-1 and TRBJ2-2; the D gene is possibly TRBD1 (5 bases). Trimming stripped 6 bases from V and 0 bases from J, with 5 bases between. Germline CDR1 reads MGHDK; CDR2 reads SYGVNS. This CDR3 contains 13 residues. This CDR3 is CASRGPNTGELFF. As DNA, the CDR3 is TGTGCCAGCAGGGGGCCGAACACCGGGGAGCTGTTTTTT.

J is TRBJ1-2 and V is TRBV5-8; D ambiguous. Germline loops: CDR1 SGHTS, CDR2 YDEGEE. The CDR3 consists of 13 residues. Trimming pared 4 bases from V and 4 bases from J, leaving 11 bases between. CDR3: CASSRTGIYGYTF. CDR3 DNA sequence: TGTGCCAGCAGCCGTACGGGGATCTATGGCTACACCTTC.

The genes are TRBV9 and TRBJ2-6, with D possibly TRBD1 on 5 matching bases. CDR3 length equals 18 residues. The V and J ends lost 3 bases and 1 base respectively, with 17 bases between them. Germline values: CDR1 SGDLS, CDR2 YYNGEE. CDR3 residues: CASSADSSRISGANVLTF. Written as DNA, the CDR3 is TGTGCCAGCAGCGCCGACAGCTCTAGAATTTCTGGGGCCAACGTCCTGACTTTC.

The V call is TRBV5-5, the J call TRBJ1-2; the match to TRBD1 covers 7 bases. V dropped 4 bases and J dropped 4; count of bases not matched to a gene: 7. The length of the CDR3 is 14 residues. Germline V gene sequence: CDR1 SGHKS, CDR2 YYEKEE (reference sequence). The CDR3 DNA reads as TGTGCCAGCAGCCCACAGGGGCAGGGCTATGGCTACACCTTC. Its protein product is CASSPQGQGYGYTF.

The chain employs TRBV7-6 and TRBJ2-7; TRBD1 agrees at 7 bases. Germline values: CDR1 SGHVS, CDR2 FNYEAQ. Trimming took 2 bases from V and 3 from J; bases not matched to a gene: 10. The CDR3 extends over 16 amino acids. In nucleotides, the CDR3 is TGTGCCAGCAGCTTAACGACAGGGTTTGGAGGCTACGAGCAGTACTTC. Translation: CASSLTTGFGGYEQYF.

The chain links TRBV27 to TRBJ2-4, with 7 bases that match TRBD1. Germline V lookup: CDR1 MNHEY, CDR2 SMNVEV (reference sequence). This CDR3 has 13 residues. After removal of 7 bases from V and 5 bases from J, the junction contained 5 bases not matched to a gene. CDR3 DNA: TGTGCCAGCACCCGACAGGGTGAAAACATTCAGTACTTC. Translating it yields CASTRQGENIQYF.

The chain recombines TRBV18 with TRBJ1-5; D not resolved. The V end was cut by 6 bases, the J end by 3 bases, with 9 bases between. There are 13 residues in the CDR3. Looked up from germline, CDR1 is KGHSH and CDR2 is LQKENI. The CDR3 loop is CASSAGFNQPQHF. As DNA, the CDR3 is TGTGCCAGCTCGGCGGGGTTCAATCAGCCCCAGCATTTT.

The genes are TRBV4-1 and TRBJ2-3; 11 nucleotides agree with TRBD2. This CDR3 has 16 amino acids. Germline assignment: CDR1 MGHRA and CDR2 YSYEKL. With V trimmed by 4 bases and J by 5 bases, 8 bases remained unmatched. In DNA, the CDR3 is TGCGCCAGCAGCCGGTTACTAGCGGGAGTTAGAGATACGCAGTATTTT. Encoded protein: CASSRLLAGVRDTQYF.

The rearrangement links TRBV2 to TRBJ1-1; 10 nucleotides agree with TRBD1. After removal of 7 bases from V and 8 bases from J, the junction contained 7 bases not matched to a gene. CDR1 and CDR2 (germline): SNHLY, FYNNEI. The CDR3 covers 13 residues. CDR3: CASTYDRGREAFF. The DNA of the CDR3 is TGTGCCAGCACTTATGACAGGGGGCGCGAAGCTTTCTTT. Full variable domain (missing parts from reference TRBV2 and TRBJ1-1): EPEVTQTPSHQVTQMGQEVILRCVPISNHLYFYWYRQILGQKVEFLVSFYNNEISEKSEIFDDQFSVERPDGSNFTLKIRSTKLEDSAMYFCASTYDRGREAFFGQGTRLTVV.

This sequence joins TRBV6-5 and TRBJ1-1; tentative D call: TRBD1 (5 bases). The CDR3 consists of 15 residues. Germline V gene lookup returns CDR1 MNHEY and CDR2 SVGAGI. V lost 6 bases and J 5 bases, leaving 19 bases between the germline ends. The CDR3 loop is CASRAQGEVDTEAFF. The CDR3 region has the DNA TGTGCCAGCAGAGCCCAGGGTGAGGTGGATACTGAAGCTTTCTTT.

In this sample, this clone turned up once. The rearrangement links TRBV9 to TRBJ1-1; perhaps TRBD1 as D (5 bases). The V gene lost 0 bases and the J gene lost 3 bases, with 15 bases spanning the gap. CDR1 and CDR2 from the germline V gene are SGDLS and YYNGEE. There are 16 residues in the CDR3. As DNA, the CDR3 is TGTGCCAGCAGCGTAGGGGCCGTTGCGGGGGACACTGAAGCTTTCTTT. This encodes CASSVGAVAGDTEAFF.

The chain recombines TRBV24-1 with TRBJ2-3; TRBD1 aligns across 9 bases. Germline assignment: CDR1 KGHDR and CDR2 SFDVKD. The CDR3 spans 11 residues. V gave up 9 bases and J gave up 14 bases; unmatched junction bases: 8. CDR3 in amino acids: CATPPGTGRYF. For the CDR3, the DNA is TGTGCCACCCCCCCAGGGACAGGGAGGTATTTT.

V is TRBV30 and J is TRBJ1-1, with TRBD1 identical over 8 bases. This CDR3 is 12 amino acids long. CDR1 is GTSNPN, CDR2 SVGIG, per germline (reference sequence). V dropped 0 bases and J dropped 9; count of bases not matched to a gene: 3. This CDR3 is CAWSVLRGQAFF. CDR3 in DNA: TGTGCCTGGAGTGTACTCAGGGGGCAAGCTTTCTTT.

V and J are TRBV2 and TRBJ1-5; unclear D gene. The germline CDR1 and CDR2 sequences are SNHLY and FYNNEI. This CDR3 contains 15 residues. Trimming removed 5 bases from V and 5 bases from J, with 16 bases in between. CDR3 region: CASSPQRFEDQPQHF. The CDR3 DNA is TGTGCCAGCAGTCCTCAGAGATTCGAGGATCAGCCCCAGCATTTT.

CDR3: CASGGQRYQPQHF. The CDR3 DNA sequence: TGTGCCAGCGGGGGACAAAGATACCAGCCCCAGCATTTT. The J gene is TRBJ1-5, the V gene TRBV7-2; weak D call: TRBD1 (6 bases). The CDR3 is made up of 13 amino acids. Germline-derived CDR1 and CDR2 are SGHTA and FQGNSA. With 8 bases removed from V and 7 bases from J, the gap between germline ends came to 15 bases.

With regard to this clone: The junction differs from germline at one of its ends, possibly a read error. V usage is TRBV4-2 and J usage is TRBJ2-6; 9 nucleotides align to TRBD1. Per the germline V gene, CDR1 is LGHNA and CDR2 is YNFKEQ. The CDR3 totals 17 residues. This chain's CDR3 is CASRQGTGNSGANVLTF. CDR3 bases: TGTGCCAGCAGGCAAGGGACAGGGAACTCTGGGGCCAACGTCCTGACTTTC.

The gene calls are TRBV4-1 and TRBJ1-3, with no clear D. Trimming took 3 bases from V and 0 from J, leaving 6 bases between them. CDR3 size: 14 residues. The germline gives CDR1 MGHRA, CDR2 YSYEKL. For the CDR3, the DNA is TGCGCCAGCAGCCAGAGTACCTCTGGAAACACCATATATTTT. Encoded protein: CASSQSTSGNTIYF.